Listed below are T cell receptor beta chains from one sample, sequenced in a study of graft-versus-host responses after intestinal transplantation. Measured with immunoSEQ multiplex PCR; TCRdb has only the in-frame clones, and not every one. The sample lists more than 45,000 clones, around 90% occurring once. This material consisted of PBMCs, taken about 120 days after intestinal transplantation. Source of these receptors: a human patient who received an intestinal transplant, so some T cells may come from the graft donor. Each CDR3 is given with its conserved first and last residue. D genes are given only for firm matches. Only part of the rows carry a size: once, few, many, or a class if the clone is expanded.

cdr3_length,clone_size,v_call,d_call,j_call,cdr3_aa,cdr3_nt
16,NA,TRBV30,TRBD2,TRBJ2-2,CAWSGTPGGGTGELFF,TGTGCCTGGAGCGGCACCCCCGGGGGGGGCACCGGGGAGCTGTTTTTT
12,NA,TRBV19,TRBD1,TRBJ1-1,CASSKGQGEAFF,TGTGCCAGTAGTAAAGGACAGGGGGAAGCTTTCTTT
13,NA,TRBV5-1,NA,TRBJ2-7,CASSFGTSYEQYF,TGCGCCAGCAGCTTCGGTACCTCATACGAGCAGTACTTC
14,NA,TRBV11-2,TRBD1,TRBJ2-5,CASSLGTGFETQYF,TGTGCCAGCAGCTTAGGGACAGGGTTCGAGACCCAGTACTTC
13,NA,TRBV10-2,NA,TRBJ1-1,CASSEGSHTEAFF,TGCGCCAGCAGTGAGGGCAGCCACACTGAAGCTTTCTTT
17,NA,TRBV18,TRBD2,TRBJ2-1,CASSRVKAGGTYNEQFF,TGTGCCAGCTCACGGGTTAAGGCGGGAGGGACCTACAATGAGCAGTTCTTC
13,NA,TRBV9,NA,TRBJ2-3,CASSVRRTDTQYF,TGTGCCAGCAGCGTCCGGCGGACAGATACGCAGTATTTT
12,once,TRBV7-9,NA,TRBJ1-3,CATGDSGNTIYF,TGTGCTACGGGCGACTCTGGAAACACCATATATTTT
13,NA,TRBV11-1,NA,TRBJ1-1,CASSGLRWTEAFF,TGTGCCAGCAGCGGTTTGCGATGGACTGAAGCTTTCTTT
13,NA,TRBV6-1,NA,TRBJ1-2,CASSYGPSGGYTF,TGTGCCAGCAGTTATGGACCTAGCGGAGGCTACACCTTC
15,once,TRBV7-6,TRBD2,TRBJ2-2,CASSEGLAGAGELFF,TGTGCCAGCAGCGAAGGATTAGCGGGAGCCGGGGAGCTGTTTTTT
14,NA,TRBV19,TRBD1,TRBJ1-1,CASSTQTGGTEAFF,TGTGCCAGTAGTACCCAGACAGGGGGTACTGAAGCTTTCTTT
15,NA,TRBV6-1,TRBD1,TRBJ1-4,CASSTRDRVNEKLFF,TGTGCCAGCAGTACCCGGGACAGGGTTAATGAAAAACTGTTTTTT
15,NA,TRBV5-1,NA,TRBJ1-3,CASSLVGSSGNTIYF,TGCGCCAGCAGCTTGGTTGGCAGCTCTGGAAACACCATATATTTT
15,NA,TRBV6-5,TRBD2,TRBJ2-2,CASSYWGGNAGELFF,TGTGCCAGCAGTTACTGGGGGGGGAACGCCGGGGAGCTGTTTTTT
13,NA,TRBV6-5,NA,TRBJ1-4,CASGGDINEKLFF,TGTGCCAGTGGGGGGGATATTAATGAAAAACTGTTTTTT
13,NA,TRBV30,TRBD2,TRBJ2-7,CAWKPAGTYEQYF,TGTGCCTGGAAGCCAGCGGGGACCTACGAGCAGTACTTC
14,NA,TRBV15,NA,TRBJ1-6,CATSIDRYNSPLHF,TGTGCCACCAGCATCGACAGATATAATTCACCCCTCCACTTT
16,NA,TRBV19,TRBD2,TRBJ2-1,CASSIFRTSGRDEQFF,TGTGCCAGTAGTATCTTTCGGACTAGCGGGAGGGACGAGCAGTTCTTC
18,NA,TRBV7-9,TRBD2,TRBJ2-7,CASTPGGLREDLPYEQYF,TGTGCCAGCACCCCTGGTGGTTTGCGGGAGGACCTCCCTTACGAGCAGTACTTC
14,few,TRBV7-8,TRBD1,TRBJ1-1,CASSLTGEVGEAFF,TGTGCCAGCAGCCTAACAGGGGAGGTGGGTGAAGCTTTCTTT
15,NA,TRBV7-8,NA,TRBJ1-5,CASSLARLGDQPQHF,TGTGCCAGCAGCTTGGCGCGGTTGGGGGATCAGCCCCAGCATTTT
14,NA,TRBV28,NA,TRBJ2-7,CASSPHHFNYEQYF,TGTGCCAGCAGCCCACACCATTTCAACTACGAGCAGTACTTC
17,NA,TRBV18,NA,TRBJ2-4,CASSPRDQGILADIQYF,TGTGCCAGCTCACCCCGGGACCAAGGTATTTTGGCGGACATTCAGTACTTC
15,NA,TRBV18,TRBD2,TRBJ2-3,CASSPLAGPTDTQYF,TGTGCCAGCTCACCACTAGCGGGGCCGACAGATACGCAGTATTTT
16,NA,TRBV7-8,NA,TRBJ2-7,CASSLAHLQGVGEQYF,TGTGCCAGCAGCTTAGCGCATCTACAGGGCGTTGGCGAGCAGTACTTC
16,NA,TRBV10-3,TRBD2,TRBJ2-3,CAISEGLAGVTDTQYF,TGTGCCATCAGTGAGGGACTAGCGGGAGTCACAGATACGCAGTATTTT
15,NA,TRBV7-8,NA,TRBJ1-2,CASSFYREGRNGYTF,TGTGCCAGCAGCTTTTATCGCGAGGGGCGTAATGGCTACACCTTC
13,NA,TRBV4-1,NA,TRBJ2-3,CASSQEASDTQYF,TGCGCCAGCAGCCAAGAGGCGTCAGATACGCAGTATTTT
15,NA,TRBV5-1,NA,TRBJ2-3,CASSSSGTSTDTQYF,TGCGCCAGCAGCTCTTCCGGGACCAGCACAGATACGCAGTATTTT
18,NA,TRBV25-1,TRBD1,TRBJ2-5,CASIPDRVSVFRQETQYF,TGTGCCAGTATCCCAGACAGGGTGAGTGTATTCCGCCAAGAGACCCAGTACTTC
14,NA,TRBV5-4,NA,TRBJ2-7,CASSFAVGGYEQYF,TGTGCCAGCAGCTTTGCGGTCGGGGGATACGAGCAGTACTTC
13,few,TRBV2,NA,TRBJ2-1,CASSLAGYNEQFF,TGTGCCAGCAGCCTGGCCGGTTACAATGAGCAGTTCTTC
15,NA,TRBV6-1,NA,TRBJ2-1,CASSTNWAAGNEQFF,TGTGCCAGCAGTACAAACTGGGCGGCAGGCAATGAGCAGTTCTTC